The 29 T cell receptor beta chains below were found in one sample sequenced in a study of shared clonotypes between healthy human individuals. Measured with immunoSEQ multiplex PCR; TCRdb has only the in-frame clones, and not every one. The sample lists about 600,000 clones, around 97% occurring once. Input material: naive CD4+ T cells sorted from blood. Specified subset: CD45RA+ positively selected. The receptors shown here come from a woman in her 30s in good health.

V and J are TRBV5-1 and TRBJ1-1; D is possibly TRBD1 (5 bases). The length of the CDR3 is 14 residues. Per germline, CDR1 SGHRS and CDR2 YFSETQ. The V end lost 0 bases, the J end lost 3 bases, and 9 bases lay between the germline ends. DNA of the CDR3: TGCGCCAGCAGCTTGGTTCAGGGTGACACTGAAGCTTTCTTT. Protein product: CASSLVQGDTEAFF.

J is TRBJ2-7 and V is TRBV27; 9 nucleotides align to TRBD2. The CDR3 runs 16 residues. The J segment lost 3 bases and the V segment lost 6 bases, leaving 12 bases of the junction unmatched. CDR1 MNHEY and CDR2 SMNVEV come from the germline V gene (reference sequence). The CDR3: CASRPIPPSGDYEQYF. The CDR3 coding sequence is TGTGCCAGCAGGCCAATTCCGCCTAGCGGGGACTACGAGCAGTACTTC.

This sequence joins TRBV14 and TRBJ2-1; TRBD2 matches 15 bases. Unmatched junction bases numbered 0, after V lost 6 bases and J lost 6 bases. CDR1 and CDR2 from the germline V gene are SGHDN and FVKESK. The CDR3 length is 14 residues. CDR3 sequence (DNA): TGTGCCAGCAGGGGACTAGCGGGAGGCAATGAGCAGTTCTTC. Translating it yields CASRGLAGGNEQFF.

This chain links TRBV18 with TRBJ2-3; 9 positions match TRBD1. The V gene's germline CDR1 is KGHSH and CDR2 LQKENI. V was clipped by 2 bases and J by 6 bases; unmatched bases: 6. This CDR3 contains 15 residues. In nucleotides, the CDR3 is TGTGCCAGCTCACCAGGGGACAGGGCCTTGGATACGCAGTATTTT. Its protein is CASSPGDRALDTQYF.

This clone showed up just once. This chain joins TRBV7-9 and TRBJ2-2; D ambiguous. Germline CDR1 and CDR2: SEHNR and FQNEAQ (reference sequence). The CDR3 covers 14 residues. Deletions cut 2 bases from V and 4 bases from J, with 8 bases between. CDR3 bases: TGTGCCAGCAGCTTATCGGCTTTCACCGGGGAGCTGTTTTTT. As protein: CASSLSAFTGELFF. Complete variable domain (other parts from reference TRBV7-9 and TRBJ2-2): DTGVSQNPRHKITKRGQNVTFRCDPISEHNRLYWYRQTLGQGPEFLTYFQNEAQLEKSRLLSDRFSAERPKGSFSTLEIQRTEQGDSAMYLCASSLSAFTGELFFGEGSRLTVL.

This chain joins TRBV19 and TRBJ1-1; possibly TRBD1 for D (5 bases). The V and J ends lost 7 bases and 5 bases respectively, with 14 bases between them. The CDR3 runs 13 residues. The V gene's germline CDR1 is LNHDA and CDR2 SQIVND (reference sequence). The CDR3 DNA is TGTGCCAGTAACGGTGAAGGGGTGACTGAAGCTTTCTTT. Translating gives CASNGEGVTEAFF.

The V call is TRBV27, the J call TRBJ2-7, with D perhaps TRBD1 or TRBD2 (5 bases each). This CDR3 spans 16 amino acids. The germline gives CDR1 MNHEY, CDR2 SMNVEV (reference sequence). V shed 2 bases and J shed 6 bases, with 20 bases lying between them. CDR3 DNA sequence: TGTGCCAGCAGTTTACTTTACCCCGGGACGGCGCGCGAGCAGTACTTC. It encodes CASSLLYPGTAREQYF.

The chain combines TRBV7-3 with TRBJ2-7, with 9 bases matching TRBD1. Trimming cost V 4 bases and J 5 bases; bases outside gene matches: 9. The CDR3 covers 15 residues. Germline V lookup: CDR1 SGHTA, CDR2 FQGTGA. CDR3 protein: CASSSTVGTGNEQYF. CDR3 nucleotides: TGTGCCAGCAGCTCAACCGTTGGGACAGGGAACGAGCAGTACTTC.

The chain uses TRBV28 and TRBJ2-7; D is unclear. The CDR3 spans 12 residues. Germline V gene data show CDR1 as MDHEN and CDR2 as SYDVKM. V lost 6 bases and J lost 6, with 12 bases in between. CDR3 in amino acids: CASRDPGGEQYF. The DNA of the CDR3 is TGTGCCAGCAGAGACCCTGGTGGCGAGCAGTACTTC. Combining the CDR3 with reference TRBV28 and TRBJ2-7 gives the whole variable domain DVKVTQSSRYLVKRTGEKVFLECVQDMDHENMFWYRQDPGLGLRLIYFSYDVKMKEKGDIPEGYSVSREKKERFSLILESASTNQTSMYLCASRDPGGEQYFGPGTRLTVT.

This sequence joins TRBV10-2 and TRBJ1-1; D not resolved. V lost 7 bases to trimming and J lost 1 base, with 7 bases between them. Germline CDR1 reads WSHSY; CDR2 reads SAAADI. The CDR3 is 12 amino acids. CDR3 region: CASTEKNTEAFF. The CDR3 coding sequence is TGCGCCAGCACCGAGAAGAACACTGAAGCTTTCTTT.

V is TRBV6-6 and J is TRBJ2-1; TRBD1 might be the D (6 bases). The germline V and J ends were trimmed by 8 bases and 0 bases, with 8 bases remaining between them. The CDR3 has 13 residues. CDR1 and CDR2 from the germline V gene are MNHNY and SVGAGI (reference sequence). This CDR3 is CASWDTSYNEQFF. The CDR3, as DNA: TGTGCCAGCTGGGACACCTCCTACAATGAGCAGTTCTTC.

The chain employs TRBV18 and TRBJ1-1, with 7 bases aligning to TRBD1. V shed 6 bases, J shed 3 bases, and the junction held 7 bases outside the gene matches. This CDR3 has 14 amino acids. Germline loops: CDR1 KGHSH, CDR2 LQKENI. This chain's CDR3 is CASSLRQGDTEAFF. For the CDR3, the DNA is TGTGCCAGCTCGCTCAGACAGGGAGACACTGAAGCTTTCTTT.

This CDR3 reads CASSPRLAVSTDTQYF. CDR3 sequence (DNA): TGTGCCAGCAGCCCTCGACTAGCGGTGAGCACAGATACGCAGTATTTT. The chain recombines TRBV7-2 with TRBJ2-3; 9 bases are shared with TRBD2. The ends lost 5 bases at V and 0 bases at J; junction bases unmatched: 6. Germline V gene sequence: CDR1 SGHTA, CDR2 FQGNSA. The CDR3 has 16 residues.

This clone was recorded once. The genes are TRBV5-1 and TRBJ2-7; 8 bases line up with TRBD1. CDR1 is SGHRS, CDR2 YFSETQ, per germline. The CDR3 consists of 15 residues. The junction had 4 bases not matched to a gene; V was cut back by 0 bases and J by 2 bases. The CDR3 DNA sequence: TGCGCCAGCAGCTTGGCAGGGGGCGAGACCTACGAGCAGTACTTC. Translation gives CASSLAGGETYEQYF.

This rearrangement joins TRBV28 to TRBJ1-5; maybe TRBD1 (6 bases). Trimming cost V 2 bases and J 2 bases, with 25 bases left between them. Looked up from germline, CDR1 is MDHEN and CDR2 is SYDVKM. The CDR3 loop spans 20 amino acids. The CDR3 reads CASSLRYREGYGGGNQPQHF. The CDR3 coding sequence is TGTGCCAGCAGTTTAAGGTACAGGGAAGGGTATGGGGGTGGCAATCAGCCCCAGCATTTT. The full variable domain, completed using reference TRBV28 and TRBJ1-5, is DVKVTQSSRYLVKRTGEKVFLECVQDMDHENMFWYRQDPGLGLRLIYFSYDVKMKEKGDIPEGYSVSREKKERFSLILESASTNQTSMYLCASSLRYREGYGGGNQPQHFGDGTRLSIL.

The chain couples TRBV6-1 to TRBJ2-1; 10 nucleotides align to TRBD2. This CDR3 has 15 residues. With 7 bases clipped from V and 5 bases from J, the junction kept 8 bases outside the gene matches. The germline V gene encodes CDR1 MNHNS and CDR2 SASEGT. CDR3 protein: CASTTGLAENNEQFF. The CDR3 region has the DNA TGTGCCAGCACCACCGGACTAGCGGAGAACAATGAGCAGTTCTTC.

The chain joins TRBV28 to TRBJ2-5; D uncertain. In germline, CDR1 is MDHEN, CDR2 SYDVKM. Trimming removed 5 bases from V and 3 bases from J, with 13 bases in between. The CDR3 totals 14 residues. The CDR3 DNA is TGTGCCAGCAGTCCCCCCCCGGCAGAAGAGACCCAGTACTTC. It specifies CASSPPPAEETQYF. Filled out from reference TRBV28 and TRBJ2-5, the complete variable domain reads DVKVTQSSRYLVKRTGEKVFLECVQDMDHENMFWYRQDPGLGLRLIYFSYDVKMKEKGDIPEGYSVSREKKERFSLILESASTNQTSMYLCASSPPPAEETQYFGPGTRLLVL.

The V and J genes are TRBV2 and TRBJ1-3; no firm D call. Trimming pared 6 bases from V and 2 bases from J, leaving 14 bases between. Germline CDR1 is SNHLY and CDR2 is FYNNEI. The CDR3 totals 15 residues. CDR3 in DNA: TGTGCCAGCAGCCGGATCGGGAGTACTGGAAACACCATATATTTT. As protein: CASSRIGSTGNTIYF.

The chain uses TRBV13 and TRBJ2-6; no clear D. Per germline, CDR1 PRHDT and CDR2 FYEKMQ (reference sequence). V lost 8 bases, J lost 0 bases, and 5 bases lay in between. CDR3 length: 13 amino acids. DNA for the CDR3: TGTGCCAGCTCCATCTCTGGGGCCAACGTCCTGACTTTC. Residues: CASSISGANVLTF.

The rearrangement uses TRBV6-1 and TRBJ2-1, with D possibly being TRBD2 (5 bases). Trimming left V 6 bases short and J 2 bases short, with 11 bases between. This CDR3 is 14 amino acids long. CDR1 is MNHNS, CDR2 SASEGT, per germline. The CDR3 DNA follows: TGTGCCAGCAGAAAAGGACTCCCCTACAATGAGCAGTTCTTC. Translating it yields CASRKGLPYNEQFF.

The chain couples TRBV7-8 to TRBJ1-6, with 9 bases matching TRBD1. With V trimmed by 5 bases and J by 7 bases, 9 bases remained unmatched. CDR1 is SGHVS and CDR2 is FQNEAQ in the germline V gene. This CDR3 spans 16 amino acids. The CDR3 DNA follows: TGTGCCAGCAGCCCCCGGACAGGGGTGATGAATTCACCCCTCCACTTT. Its translation: CASSPRTGVMNSPLHF.

This chain links TRBV6-6 with TRBJ1-2; D perhaps matches TRBD1 (6 bases). The germline gives CDR1 MNHNY, CDR2 SVGAGI (reference sequence). The CDR3 runs to 12 residues. V dropped 5 bases and J dropped 8 bases, with 12 bases sitting between them. CDR3 loop: CASSISGVGYTF. CDR3 nucleotides: TGTGCCAGCAGTATCTCAGGGGTAGGCTACACCTTC.

A note on this clone: The identical CDR3 is also encoded by other nucleotide sequences in the sample. The chain has TRBV11-2 and TRBJ2-3; D perhaps matches TRBD1 (6 bases). With 1 base removed from V and 4 bases from J, the gap between germline ends came to 9 bases. The germline gives CDR1 SGHAT, CDR2 FQNNGV. CDR3 length: 14 amino acids. CDR3 bases: TGTGCCAGCAGCTTAGTGCAGGGGTCAGATACGCAGTATTTT. It translates to CASSLVQGSDTQYF.

The chain links TRBV4-2 to TRBJ2-2, with D tentatively TRBD1 (6 bases). The CDR3 length is 18 residues. Germline lookup yields CDR1 LGHNA and CDR2 YNFKEQ. V gave up 0 bases and J gave up 3 bases, with 17 bases separating them. The CDR3 coding sequence is TGTGCCAGCAGCCAAGAGGGCCCAGGGGTAGCCGACACCGGGGAGCTGTTTTTT. Translation gives CASSQEGPGVADTGELFF.

The chain employs TRBV4-1 and TRBJ2-5; the D call may be TRBD1 or TRBD2 (5 bases each). Per germline, CDR1 MGHRA and CDR2 YSYEKL. V was shortened by 1 base and J by 1 base, with 13 bases between the two germline ends. CDR3 size: 16 residues. The CDR3 sequence is CASSQVQSGPQETQYF. The DNA for the CDR3 is TGCGCCAGCAGCCAAGTCCAATCGGGACCCCAAGAGACCCAGTACTTC.

V is TRBV5-6 and J is TRBJ1-1; possible D gene TRBD1, 6 bases. Per germline, CDR1 SGHDT and CDR2 YYEEEE. The CDR3 runs to 16 residues. The ends were cut back, 4 bases at V and 3 bases at J, with 19 bases in the middle. The CDR3 DNA reads as TGTGCCAGCAGCGACCTTAAGGGGGGCTTGGACACTGAAGCTTTCTTT. Protein: CASSDLKGGLDTEAFF.

The genes are TRBV11-2 and TRBJ2-7; 10 bases are shared with TRBD1. This CDR3 comprises 12 residues. Looked up from germline, CDR1 is SGHAT and CDR2 is FQNNGV. V was pared by 1 base and J by 10 bases, with 1 base of the junction left unmatched. For the CDR3, the DNA is TGTGCCAGCAGCTTAGGGGACAGGGGTCAGTACTTC. Residues: CASSLGDRGQYF.

This chain connects TRBV5-4 to TRBJ2-7, with 9 positions matching TRBD1. Germline CDR1 SGHNT, CDR2 YYREEE (reference sequence). The CDR3 spans 17 residues. The junction had 20 bases not matched to a gene; V was cut back by 7 bases and J by 6 bases. The DNA for the CDR3 is TGTGCCAGCGGGGACCTGACAGGGGGAGACCTAGGGGGCGAGCAGTACTTC. It is translated as CASGDLTGGDLGGEQYF.

The sample holds one count of this clone. This chain uses TRBV28 with TRBJ2-5, with D perhaps matching TRBD2 (6 bases). CDR3 length equals 15 residues. Germline CDR1 and CDR2: MDHEN and SYDVKM. V lost 2 bases to trimming and J lost 4 bases, with 14 bases between them. As DNA, the CDR3 is TGTGCCAGCAGTTTAGGTGACCGGCGGGGAGAGACCCAGTACTTC. Protein sequence: CASSLGDRRGETQYF.